The clone carrying this TCR beta chain was recorded many times. Its antigen remains unidentified. These data originate in a study of T cells in Graves' hyperthyroidism and ophthalmopathy. General study findings and limits: Blood held most thyroid clonotypes expanded above 0.001 frequency.

The germline V gene encodes CDR1 SNHLY and CDR2 FYNNEI. Trimming cost V 8 bases and J 1 base, with 15 bases left between them. The CDR3 is made up of 15 amino acids. For the diagnoses, clinical symptoms, serum thyroxine and TRAb, thyroid ultrasound and orbital computed tomography were used. The PBMCs were sourced from fresh peripheral blood (approximately 9.6 ml). Researchers amplified the TCR beta CDR3 regions from RNA transcripts. Using the HTBI primer set, a first-round RT-PCR was run on the TCR CDR3. Via MiXCR, TCRdb re-called the multiplex PCR reads, giving one row per CDR3 protein. This sample has fewer than 400,000 distinct CDR3 sequences, with about 15% found just once.

Sequenced: blood. The rearrangement links TRBV2 to TRBJ2-1; D is uncertain. This sequence was found in a woman between 18 and 30 years old with Graves' hyperthyroidism that later progressed to Graves' ophthalmopathy. The CDR3 loop reads CASASKRLSYNEQFF. In DNA, the CDR3 is TGTGCCAGCGCCTCTAAGCGCCTGTCCTACAATGAGCAGTTCTTC.